The 20 T cell receptor beta chains in this list originate from one sample, sequenced in a study of Ad26.COV2.S vaccination and SARS-CoV-2 variants. Sample treatment: roughly 18 received Ad26.COV2.S at low or high dose, single or two shots; several received placebo; per-sample allocation not given. Day 63 following the first vaccine or placebo injection was when the samples were taken. Profiling relied on immunoSEQ multiplex PCR, and the TCRdb table lists in-frame clones only, not all of them. The sample shows 300,000 to 350,000 clones, about 89% of them seen only once. This specimen was peripheral blood, taken in a trial of Ad26.COV2.S vaccine versus placebo. These receptors were taken from a person between 18 and 65 years old who received the Ad26.COV2.S COVID-19 vaccine or a placebo.

Concerning this clone itself: A junction end diverges from the germline sequence, so it may reflect a read error. The chain joins TRBV2 to TRBJ2-7, with D maybe TRBD1 (6 bases). In germline, CDR1 is SNHLY, CDR2 FYNNEI. The CDR3 is 13 amino acids. Written as DNA, the CDR3 is TGTGCCAGCTGTGACTCAGGGGTCTACGAGCAGTACTTC. Residues: CASCDSGVYEQYF.

The chain joins TRBV15 to TRBJ1-1; a weak D match, TRBD1 (5 bases). The CDR3 length is 14 residues. CDR1 is LNHNV and CDR2 is YYDKDF in the germline V gene (reference sequence). The germline V and J ends were trimmed by 5 bases and 1 base, with 11 bases remaining between them. The CDR3 DNA is TGTGCCACCAGCCTTCAGGGTGGGAACACTGAAGCTTTCTTT. This gives the protein CATSLQGGNTEAFF.

The V and J genes are TRBV29-1 and TRBJ2-1, with D unclear. The V gene lost 3 bases and the J gene lost 2 bases, with 11 bases spanning the gap. Germline V CDR1 and CDR2: SQVTM, ANQGSEA. The CDR3 has 14 amino acids. The CDR3 protein is CSVDVPGTYNEQFF. The CDR3 DNA reads TGCAGCGTTGACGTGCCAGGCACCTACAATGAGCAGTTCTTC.

The gene calls are TRBV6-5 and TRBJ1-2; tentatively, D is TRBD1 (5 bases). Germline CDR1 and CDR2: MNHEY and SVGAGI. The CDR3 covers 12 residues. Trimming took off 2 bases at V and 6 bases at J, with 7 bases between the two ends. The CDR3 region is CASSYQGDGYTF. CDR3 nucleotide sequence: TGTGCCAGCAGTTACCAGGGCGATGGCTACACCTTC.

The chain links TRBV19 to TRBJ1-1, with D hard to call. CDR3 length: 16 residues. V was shortened by 4 bases and J by 0 bases, with 15 bases between the two germline ends. The germline V gene encodes CDR1 LNHDA and CDR2 SQIVND (reference sequence). The CDR3 coding sequence is TGTGCCAGTAGTACAATAGGAACGGTTATGAACACTGAAGCTTTCTTT. Translated, it gives CASSTIGTVMNTEAFF.

The chain joins TRBV3-1 (or the pseudogene TRBV3-2) to TRBJ1-1; D call uncertain. CDR1 LGHDT and CDR2 YNNKEL come from the germline V gene (reference sequence). Trimming took 1 base from V and 0 from J, leaving 9 bases between them. The CDR3 has 15 residues. This chain's CDR3 is CASSQASGLNTEAFF. The CDR3 DNA is TGTGCCAGCAGCCAAGCTTCGGGATTGAACACTGAAGCTTTCTTT.

This clone showed up just once. The chain uses TRBV2 and TRBJ1-2, with no clear D. Trimming took off 7 bases at V and 1 base at J, with 7 bases between the two ends. Germline V gives CDR1 SNHLY, CDR2 FYNNEI. This CDR3 spans 12 amino acids. DNA of the CDR3: TGTGCCAGCACCATCATTAACTATGGCTACACCTTC. The encoded protein is CASTIINYGYTF.

The J gene is TRBJ2-3, the V gene TRBV12-5; D perhaps matches TRBD2 (6 bases). V gave up 3 bases and J gave up 0 bases, with 13 bases separating them. This CDR3 has 16 residues. Germline V CDR1 and CDR2: LGHNT, FRNRAP. CDR3 in amino acids: CASGFLASASTDTQYF. Written as DNA, the CDR3 is TGTGCTAGTGGTTTCCTGGCTAGCGCAAGCACAGATACGCAGTATTTT.

The CDR3 nucleotides read TGTGCCAGCAGGCGGGAGGCTGAAGCTTTCTTT. Its translation: CASRREAEAFF. The chain couples TRBV6-5 to TRBJ1-1, with D unresolved. The CDR3 length is 11 residues. In germline, CDR1 is MNHEY, CDR2 SVGAGI. Trimming cost V 6 bases and J 6 bases, with 8 bases left between them.

In the case of this clone: Other DNA sequences in this sample translate to the same CDR3. This sequence joins TRBV12-3 or TRBV12-4 and TRBJ1-1, with a weak D call TRBD1 (6 bases). V was pared by 2 bases and J by 6 bases, with 7 bases between. The CDR3 totals 12 residues. The CDR3 DNA sequence: TGTGCCAGCAGTTTATGGACAGCTGAAGCTTTCTTT. Translating it yields CASSLWTAEAFF.

The chain recombines TRBV2 with TRBJ1-2; the D gene is possibly TRBD1 (5 bases). This CDR3 has 16 residues. CDR1 and CDR2 from the germline V gene are SNHLY and FYNNEI. The germline V and J ends were trimmed by 0 bases and 4 bases, with 15 bases remaining between them. Written as DNA, the CDR3 is TGTGCCAGCAGTGAAGCGGGGACGGCCTTCGGCTATGGCTACACCTTC. It specifies CASSEAGTAFGYGYTF.

The rearrangement uses TRBV5-5 and TRBJ1-4; D unresolved. CDR1 SGHKS and CDR2 YYEKEE come from the germline V gene (reference sequence). V lost 2 bases, J lost 8 bases, and 7 bases lay in between. The length of the CDR3 is 12 residues. The CDR3 is CASSLNFEKLFF. The CDR3, as DNA: TGTGCCAGCAGCTTAAATTTCGAAAAACTGTTTTTT.

The V and J genes are TRBV28 and TRBJ1-2, with a possible D match to TRBD1 (5 bases). CDR1 is MDHEN and CDR2 is SYDVKM in the germline V gene. The CDR3 spans 11 residues. V gave up 6 bases and J gave up 8 bases, with 10 bases separating them. The CDR3 sequence: CASRDIEGYTF. CDR3 sequence (DNA): TGTGCCAGCAGGGACATCGAGGGCTACACCTTC.

For this clone: The sample contains more than one DNA sequence encoding this CDR3. V is TRBV19 and J is TRBJ1-1; TRBD1 agrees at 8 bases. This CDR3 is built from 14 residues. The J segment lost 0 bases and the V segment lost 4 bases, leaving 1 base of the junction unmatched. Looked up from germline, CDR1 is LNHDA and CDR2 is SQIVND (reference sequence). The CDR3 loop is CASSTQGVNTEAFF. CDR3 sequence (DNA): TGTGCCAGTAGTACACAGGGGGTGAACACTGAAGCTTTCTTT.

V usage is TRBV6-1 and J usage is TRBJ1-3, with D possibly matching TRBD1 (5 bases). CDR1 is MNHNS, CDR2 SASEGT, per germline. The CDR3 extends over 16 amino acids. With 1 base removed from V and 1 base from J, the gap between germline ends came to 11 bases. The CDR3 DNA follows: TGTGCCAGCAGTGAAGGGGCCAGGGTATCTGGAAACACCATATATTTT. Translated: CASSEGARVSGNTIYF.

The V and J genes are TRBV5-1 and TRBJ2-7, with 9 bases that match TRBD2. The CDR3 is made up of 14 amino acids. CDR1 and CDR2 from the germline V gene are SGHRS and YFSETQ. Germline trimming cut 3 bases from V and 3 bases from J; bases unmatched to any gene: 4. In DNA form, the CDR3 reads TGCGCCAGCAGCTCGACTAGCGGTGGCTACGAGCAGTACTTC. Translated, it gives CASSSTSGGYEQYF.

The chain employs TRBV28 and TRBJ2-7; TRBD1 matches at 7 bases. In germline, CDR1 is MDHEN, CDR2 SYDVKM. Trimming took 4 bases from V and 5 from J; bases not matched to a gene: 11. The length of the CDR3 is 15 residues. The CDR3 DNA follows: TGTGCCAGCAGTTATTCGACAGGGTCCTATAACGAGCAGTACTTC. Amino acids: CASSYSTGSYNEQYF.

The V gene is TRBV3-1 (or the pseudogene TRBV3-2), the J gene TRBJ2-7; no reliable D call. The CDR3 runs 14 residues. Germline lookup yields CDR1 LGHDT and CDR2 YNNKEL (reference sequence). V was clipped by 0 bases and J by 4 bases, with 10 bases between them. CDR3 sequence: CASSQETRGYEQYF. The CDR3 nucleotides are TGTGCCAGCAGCCAAGAGACACGAGGATACGAGCAGTACTTC.

There are a few counts of this clone. V usage is TRBV5-4 and J usage is TRBJ1-2; maybe TRBD1 (6 bases). This CDR3 has 15 amino acids. V was pared by 0 bases and J by 3 bases, with 12 bases between. The germline gives CDR1 SGHNT, CDR2 YYREEE (reference sequence). The chain's CDR3 is CASSLDPGEDYGYTF. CDR3 nucleotides: TGTGCCAGCAGCTTGGATCCAGGGGAGGACTATGGCTACACCTTC.

The V call is TRBV24-1, the J call TRBJ2-1; 11 bases are shared with TRBD2. Germline lookup yields CDR1 KGHDR and CDR2 SFDVKD. J was trimmed by 5 bases and V by 4 bases; bases with no gene match: 6. This CDR3 contains 16 residues. As DNA, the CDR3 is TGTGCCACCAGTGAGCGTGGGACTAGCGGCAACAATGAGCAGTTCTTC. It codes for CATSERGTSGNNEQFF.